What follows are 20 T cell receptor beta chains derived from one specimen sequenced in a study of Ad26.COV2.S vaccination and SARS-CoV-2 variants. The treatment: 19 received Ad26.COV2.S at low or high dose, single or two shots; a few received placebo; per-sample allocation not given. After the first vaccine or placebo injection, samples were drawn on day 63. The repertoire was sequenced with immunoSEQ multiplex PCR; TCRdb's copy has only in-frame clones and lacks some. The sample consists of approximately 410,000 clones, roughly 88% of them appearing once. The material sequenced was peripheral blood, taken in a trial of Ad26.COV2.S vaccine versus placebo. These receptors all come from a person between 18 and 60 years old who received the Ad26.COV2.S COVID-19 vaccine or a placebo.

The chain recombines TRBV5-1 with TRBJ2-5; 12 nucleotides match TRBD2. The ends lost 4 bases at V and 5 bases at J; junction bases unmatched: 12. CDR1 and CDR2 from the germline V gene are SGHRS and YFSETQ. The CDR3 runs 17 residues. The DNA of the CDR3 is TGCGCCAGCAGCCCGGGCCGACTAGCGGGGGCCGGGGAGACCCAGTACTTC. Its translation is CASSPGRLAGAGETQYF.

The rearrangement links TRBV19 to TRBJ2-7; 8 nucleotides match TRBD2. V gave up 2 bases and J gave up 0 bases; unmatched junction bases: 9. The CDR3 runs to 17 residues. Germline CDR1 and CDR2: LNHDA and SQIVND (reference sequence). Here the CDR3 DNA reads TGTGCCAGTAGTATACCCCCCCAGCGGGGGAGCTCCTACGAGCAGTACTTC. Its translation: CASSIPPQRGSSYEQYF.

The table lists this clone with a count of one. The rearrangement links TRBV10-3 to TRBJ1-1; 7 nucleotides match TRBD1. The CDR3 is 12 amino acids. Germline-derived CDR1 and CDR2 are ENHRY and SYGVKD. The junction had 2 bases not matched to a gene; V was cut back by 4 bases and J by 6 bases. CDR3 in DNA: TGTGCCATCAGTGGACAGGGACCTGAAGCTTTCTTT. This sequence encodes CAISGQGPEAFF.

The chain has TRBV10-2 and TRBJ2-3; the D is unclear. This CDR3 has 20 amino acids. Germline-derived CDR1 and CDR2 are WSHSY and SAAADI. V dropped 2 bases and J dropped 1 base, with 25 bases sitting between them. The CDR3 nucleotides are TGCGCCAGCAGTGAGCCCCCCGGAACTAAGTCCCTTGTAGGCACAGATACGCAGTATTTT. Encoded protein: CASSEPPGTKSLVGTDTQYF.

This chain's CDR3 is CASSTRQGSSYNEQFF. The CDR3, as DNA: TGTGCCAGCAGTACCCGACAGGGGAGCTCCTACAATGAGCAGTTCTTC. This chain links TRBV6-2 or TRBV6-3 with TRBJ2-1; 8 positions match TRBD1. Looked up from germline, CDR1 is MNHEY and CDR2 is SVGEGT. The ends lost 5 bases at V and 0 bases at J; junction bases unmatched: 6. The CDR3 length is 16 residues.

V and J are TRBV29-1 and TRBJ1-2; 7 nucleotides agree with TRBD1. V shed 7 bases, J shed 6 bases, and the junction held 14 bases outside the gene matches. The germline V gene has CDR1 SQVTM and CDR2 ANQGSEA. This CDR3 region has 14 residues. The CDR3 DNA is TGCAGCGCCGCCGGGACAGCCTCTGAAAATGGCTACACCTTC. Encoded protein: CSAAGTASENGYTF.

This chain links TRBV5-4 with TRBJ2-5, with 8 bases lining up with TRBD1. V shed 4 bases, J shed 4 bases, and the junction held 12 bases outside the gene matches. Per the germline V gene, CDR1 is SGHNT and CDR2 is YYREEE (reference sequence). The CDR3 spans 16 residues. CDR3 in amino acids: CASSQGQVHARETQYF. The CDR3 nucleotides read TGTGCCAGCAGCCAGGGACAGGTCCACGCCCGAGAGACCCAGTACTTC. The variable domain in full, completed from reference TRBV5-4 and TRBJ2-5, reads ETGVTQSPTHLIKTRGQQVTLRCSSQSGHNTVSWYQQALGQGPQFIFQYYREEENGRGNFPPRFSGLQFPNYSSELNVNALELDDSALYLCASSQGQVHARETQYFGPGTRLLVL.

The rearrangement uses TRBV5-1 and TRBJ1-2; 9 nucleotides match TRBD1. This CDR3 contains 13 residues. Looked up from germline, CDR1 is SGHRS and CDR2 is YFSETQ. The junction had 2 bases not matched to a gene; V was cut back by 1 base and J by 7 bases. The CDR3, as DNA: TGCGCCAGCAGCTTGTTGGACAGGGGTGGCTACACCTTC. This codes for CASSLLDRGGYTF.

The V call is TRBV9, the J call TRBJ2-1; a weak D match, TRBD1 (5 bases). CDR3 length equals 17 residues. The germline V gene has CDR1 SGDLS and CDR2 YYNGEE. Between the trimmed V and J ends, which lost 0 bases and 2 bases, there was a span of 15 bases. This chain's CDR3 is CASSVGVSAGPYNEQFF. The CDR3 DNA follows: TGTGCCAGCAGCGTAGGAGTATCGGCAGGGCCCTACAATGAGCAGTTCTTC.

V gene TRBV19 combines with J gene TRBJ2-7; D possibly corresponds to TRBD2 (5 bases). Between the trimmed V and J ends, which lost 3 bases and 6 bases, there was a span of 12 bases. The V gene's germline CDR1 is LNHDA and CDR2 SQIVND (reference sequence). The CDR3 runs 13 residues. The CDR3 DNA reads TGTGCCAGTAGTATCGGAGGTGGGAGCGAGCAGTACTTC. It is translated as CASSIGGGSEQYF.

The chain has TRBV2 and TRBJ2-7; TRBD2 matches at 7 bases. This CDR3 is built from 12 residues. The germline CDR1 and CDR2 sequences are SNHLY and FYNNEI. V dropped 5 bases and J dropped 3; count of bases not matched to a gene: 1. This CDR3 is CASSRDYYEQYF. The CDR3 coding sequence is TGTGCCAGCAGTAGGGACTACTACGAGCAGTACTTC.

CDR3 DNA: TGTGCCAGTAGTATAGGGGGGACCTCCTATGGCTACACCTTC. Translation: CASSIGGTSYGYTF. J is TRBJ1-2 and V is TRBV19; weak D call: TRBD1 (5 bases). The CDR3 runs to 14 residues. Germline V gene data show CDR1 as LNHDA and CDR2 as SQIVND (reference sequence). Trimming took 1 base from V and 4 from J, leaving 10 bases between them.

The DNA of the CDR3 is TGTGCCAGCACCATCGGGGGGGCCAACGTCCTGACTTTC. Translated, it gives CASTIGGANVLTF. The rearrangement uses TRBV7-9 and TRBJ2-6; D is unclear. The CDR3 totals 13 residues. V was pared by 7 bases and J by 4 bases, with 8 bases between. CDR1 and CDR2 (germline): SEHNR, FQNEAQ (reference sequence).

The J gene is TRBJ2-2, the V gene TRBV19, with 9 bases aligning to TRBD1. V was pared by 3 bases and J by 7 bases, with 9 bases of the junction left unmatched. This CDR3 is built from 16 residues. The germline CDR1 and CDR2 sequences are LNHDA and SQIVND (reference sequence). CDR3 coding DNA: TGTGCCAGTAGTATTGGCGGGACAGGGTTTCTCGGGGAGCTGTTTTTT. Translation: CASSIGGTGFLGELFF.

The chain has TRBV18 and TRBJ1-3; D ambiguous. Germline V gives CDR1 KGHSH, CDR2 LQKENI. The V and J ends lost 1 base and 1 base respectively, with 8 bases between them. This CDR3 is 15 amino acids long. Written as DNA, the CDR3 is TGTGCCAGCTCACCACAAGTAACATCTGGAAACACCATATATTTT. Translation gives CASSPQVTSGNTIYF.

This clone came up a few times. Different DNA sequences within this sample yield the same CDR3. Written as DNA, the CDR3 is TGTGCCAGCAGTGACTACGAGCAGTACTTC. Translated: CASSDYEQYF. The chain is built from TRBV2 and TRBJ2-7, with no clear D. V lost 3 bases to trimming and J lost 3 bases, with 0 bases between them. Germline V gene lookup returns CDR1 SNHLY and CDR2 FYNNEI. This CDR3 spans 10 amino acids.

This chain joins TRBV5-4 and TRBJ2-7; 8 nucleotides line up with TRBD1. The germline V gene has CDR1 SGHNT and CDR2 YYREEE (reference sequence). This CDR3 contains 15 residues. After removal of 4 bases from V and 2 bases from J, the junction contained 8 bases not matched to a gene. CDR3 in DNA: TGTGCCAGCAGCCCCGGACAGGGCGGCCCCTACGAGCAGTACTTC. It yields the protein CASSPGQGGPYEQYF.

This chain links TRBV30 with TRBJ1-4; tentative D call: TRBD1 (5 bases). Trimming left V 3 bases short and J 7 bases short, with 18 bases between. The CDR3 loop spans 15 amino acids. CDR1 is GTSNPN, CDR2 SVGIG, per germline (reference sequence). CDR3 nucleotide sequence: TGTGCCTGGAGCACACCAGGGCGCGGAGCTGAAAAACTGTTTTTT. Translating it yields CAWSTPGRGAEKLFF.

The chain recombines TRBV5-6 with TRBJ1-1; tentatively, D is TRBD1 (6 bases). V gave up 3 bases and J gave up 2 bases, with 11 bases separating them. Germline lookup yields CDR1 SGHDT and CDR2 YYEEEE. The CDR3 spans 14 residues. The DNA for the CDR3 is TGTGCCAGCAGCTGGACAGCCATTAACACTGAAGCTTTCTTT. Its translation is CASSWTAINTEAFF.

This clone was observed a few times. V usage is TRBV24-1 and J usage is TRBJ1-1; 8 bases match TRBD1. Unmatched junction bases numbered 3, after V lost 2 bases and J lost 5 bases. CDR3 length equals 14 residues. CDR1 KGHDR and CDR2 SFDVKD come from the germline V gene. CDR3 protein: CATSDSTGGTEAFF. For the CDR3, the DNA is TGTGCCACCAGTGATTCCACAGGGGGAACTGAAGCTTTCTTT.